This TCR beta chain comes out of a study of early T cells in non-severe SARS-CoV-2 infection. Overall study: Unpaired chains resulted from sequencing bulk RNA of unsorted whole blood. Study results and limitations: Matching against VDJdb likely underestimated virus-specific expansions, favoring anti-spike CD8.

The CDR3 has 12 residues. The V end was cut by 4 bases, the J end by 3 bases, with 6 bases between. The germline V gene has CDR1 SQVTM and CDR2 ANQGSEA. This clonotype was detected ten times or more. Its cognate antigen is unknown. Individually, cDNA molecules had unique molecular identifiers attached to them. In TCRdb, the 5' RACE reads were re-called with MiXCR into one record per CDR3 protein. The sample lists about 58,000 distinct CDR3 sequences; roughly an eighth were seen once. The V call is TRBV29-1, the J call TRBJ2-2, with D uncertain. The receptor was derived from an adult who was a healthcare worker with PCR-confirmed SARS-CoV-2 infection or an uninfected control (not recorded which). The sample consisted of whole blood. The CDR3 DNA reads TGCAGCGTTGGGCTTTACACCGGGGAGCTGTTTTTT. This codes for CSVGLYTGELFF.